One sample yielded the 25 T cell receptor beta chains listed below, sequenced in a study of cytomegalovirus exposure and HLA in healthy donors. In the PCR, 60 Vbeta and 13 Jbeta primers were used. The data were produced by immunoSEQ multiplex PCR, yet TCRdb's version contains in-frame clones alone and is incomplete. The sample lists approximately 180,000 clones; 81% were seen once. The sample comprised PBMCs. These receptors originate from a woman under 40 in good health and CMV-seronegative.

The chain carries TRBV28 and TRBJ1-5; D perhaps matches TRBD1 (5 bases). The CDR3 has 16 amino acids. V lost 6 bases and J lost 2, with 17 bases in between. CDR1 and CDR2 (germline): MDHEN, SYDVKM. CDR3 in amino acids: CASSQRGDVGNQPQHF. For the CDR3, the DNA is TGTGCCAGCAGCCAACGGGGGGATGTGGGCAATCAGCCCCAGCATTTT.

The chain couples TRBV28 to TRBJ2-4; the D gene is possibly TRBD2 (6 bases). V lost 0 bases and J lost 0, with 9 bases in between. Germline V CDR1 and CDR2: MDHEN, SYDVKM. The CDR3 extends over 16 amino acids. As DNA, the CDR3 is TGTGCCAGCAGTTTATGGCGGGAACTAGCCAAAAACATTCAGTACTTC. This codes for CASSLWRELAKNIQYF.

The chain carries TRBV2 and TRBJ1-6, with 8 bases identical to TRBD1. This CDR3 region has 13 residues. The junction had 6 bases not matched to a gene; V was cut back by 11 bases and J by 6 bases. Germline CDR1 is SNHLY and CDR2 is FYNNEI. The CDR3 loop is CAGGQAPNSPLHF. Here the CDR3 DNA reads TGTGCCGGGGGACAGGCGCCTAATTCACCCCTCCACTTT.

The gene calls are TRBV6-6 and TRBJ2-7; weak D call: TRBD2 (6 bases). Germline-derived CDR1 and CDR2 are MNHNY and SVGAGI (reference sequence). Trimming stripped 5 bases from V and 1 base from J, with 12 bases between. CDR3 length: 14 amino acids. In nucleotides, the CDR3 is TGTGCCAGCAGTAAGCTAGCGCTTTCCTACGAGCAGTACTTC. It encodes CASSKLALSYEQYF.

The chain links TRBV29-1 to TRBJ1-1, with D possibly matching TRBD1 (5 bases). Per the germline V gene, CDR1 is SQVTM and CDR2 is ANQGSEA. The CDR3 runs to 13 residues. The V end lost 7 bases, the J end lost 2 bases, and 14 bases lay between the germline ends. The CDR3 DNA sequence: TGCAGCGCTTTGAGCGGGGGAAACACTGAAGCTTTCTTT. Translating gives CSALSGGNTEAFF.

This sequence joins TRBV4-3 and TRBJ2-2; D is possibly TRBD2 (5 bases). The germline V and J ends were trimmed by 4 bases and 0 bases, with 12 bases remaining between them. Germline CDR1 is LGHNA and CDR2 is YSLEER. CDR3 length: 16 amino acids. CDR3: CASSPGRGANTGELFF. CDR3 DNA: TGCGCCAGCAGCCCCGGTCGGGGAGCGAACACCGGGGAGCTGTTTTTT.

V gene TRBV15 combines with J gene TRBJ1-5; weak D call: TRBD1 (5 bases). Germline CDR1 reads LNHNV; CDR2 reads YYDKDF (reference sequence). CDR3 length: 16 residues. V lost 0 bases to trimming and J lost 7 bases, with 16 bases between them. This chain's CDR3 is CATSRDSGLIRQPQHF. CDR3 in DNA: TGTGCCACCAGCAGAGATTCGGGACTTATAAGGCAGCCCCAGCATTTT.

The sample holds one count of this clone. The chain recombines TRBV5-4 with TRBJ2-5; 12 bases fit TRBD2. The J call could be wrong; TRBJ2-7 is a better fit for the DNA end. This CDR3 is built from 15 residues. Per the germline V gene, CDR1 is SGHNT and CDR2 is YYREEE (reference sequence). The CDR3 DNA is TGTGCCAGCAGCGGTACTAGCGGGGGGACCTACGAGCAGTACTTC. Its translation: CASSGTSGGTYEQYF.

This chain connects TRBV7-9 to TRBJ2-2; 10 positions agree with TRBD2. Trimming took 1 base from V and 6 from J; bases not matched to a gene: 5. Germline V lookup: CDR1 SEHNR, CDR2 FQNEAQ (reference sequence). This CDR3 is 16 amino acids long. CDR3 nucleotide sequence: TGTGCCAGCAGCTTAGACCCTAGCGGGAGCGCCGGGGAGCTGTTTTTT. It codes for CASSLDPSGSAGELFF.

V is TRBV6-1 and J is TRBJ2-4; the D is unclear. Germline V lookup: CDR1 MNHNS, CDR2 SASEGT. Trimming left V 8 bases short and J 7 bases short, with 18 bases between. The CDR3 is 14 amino acids. CDR3: CASSALNSPNIQYF. For the CDR3, the DNA is TGTGCCAGCTCGGCCTTGAACAGCCCTAACATTCAGTACTTC.

The table lists this clone with a few counts. J is TRBJ1-2 and V is TRBV4-1; 7 nucleotides match TRBD1. V lost 0 bases, J lost 4 bases, and 8 bases stayed unmatched. The CDR3 runs to 16 residues. The germline V gene has CDR1 MGHRA and CDR2 YSYEKL. The CDR3 sequence: CASSQEGYRGGYGYTF. CDR3 nucleotide sequence: TGCGCCAGCAGCCAAGAAGGATACAGGGGCGGCTATGGCTACACCTTC.

The gene calls are TRBV4-1 and TRBJ1-2; 7 bases align to TRBD1. The V segment lost 3 bases and the J segment 4 bases; nucleotides outside the gene matches: 8. The CDR3 covers 15 residues. Germline V lookup: CDR1 MGHRA, CDR2 YSYEKL. The CDR3 bases are TGCGCCAGCAGCCATCAAGGACAGGCCTTCTATGGCTACACCTTC. Protein: CASSHQGQAFYGYTF.

The V and J genes are TRBV27 and TRBJ2-1; D perhaps matches TRBD1 (6 bases). This CDR3 contains 17 residues. Trimming removed 7 bases at V and 3 bases at J, with 22 bases between. Germline V gene data show CDR1 as MNHEY and CDR2 as SMNVEV (reference sequence). CDR3 nucleotides: TGTGCCAGCAAATTGGGCACAGGGCCGTTTCTCTACAATGAGCAGTTCTTC. This translates into CASKLGTGPFLYNEQFF.

The V call is TRBV21-1, the J call TRBJ2-4; TRBD1 was called by the table and not checked on the DNA. TRBV21-1 is flagged as a pseudogene. The length of the CDR3 is 15 residues. In nucleotides, the CDR3 is TGTGCCAGCAGCAAAGCGGGGACACTAAAAAACATTCAGTACTTC. Amino acid sequence: CASSKAGTLKNIQYF.

The chain is built from TRBV4-3 and TRBJ1-2, with a possible D match to TRBD1 (6 bases). There are 13 residues in the CDR3. Per germline, CDR1 LGHNA and CDR2 YSLEER. V was pared by 6 bases and J by 2 bases, with 10 bases between. Written as DNA, the CDR3 is TGCGCCAGCAGTCTCACAGGGAACTATGGCTACACCTTC. Residues: CASSLTGNYGYTF.

This clone showed up just a few times. The chain couples TRBV27 to TRBJ2-7; 8 bases are shared with TRBD1. This CDR3 comprises 13 residues. CDR1 and CDR2 from the germline V gene are MNHEY and SMNVEV (reference sequence). Unmatched junction bases numbered 6, after V lost 4 bases and J lost 7 bases. The CDR3 DNA follows: TGTGCCAGCAGTTGGACAGGGTTAGGTGAGCAGTACTTC. Protein product: CASSWTGLGEQYF.

V usage is TRBV4-3 and J usage is TRBJ1-2; 10 nucleotides agree with TRBD1. Germline CDR1 is LGHNA and CDR2 is YSLEER. J lost 4 bases, V lost 1 base, and 6 bases had no gene match. The CDR3 has 16 residues. CDR3 sequence: CASSQAKGTGVYGYTF. The DNA for the CDR3 is TGCGCCAGCAGCCAAGCGAAGGGGACAGGGGTCTATGGCTACACCTTC.

The rearrangement joins TRBV6-6 to TRBJ1-5; D perhaps matches TRBD1 (5 bases). The CDR3 is 12 amino acids. Trimming removed 8 bases at V and 8 bases at J, with 13 bases between. CDR1 and CDR2 (germline): MNHNY, SVGAGI (reference sequence). CDR3 protein: CASGQVFEPQHF. CDR3 in DNA: TGTGCCAGCGGACAAGTTTTTGAGCCCCAGCATTTT.

Notes on this clone: Because it lacks the conserved phenylalanine or tryptophan at the end, this CDR3 is likely a read error. It is unclear where the CDR3 begins or ends on the DNA, so no DNA is shown, and the CDR3 is as TCRdb lists it. The J gene is TRBJ2-7, the V gene TRBV7-2; the DNA was not used to check the table's D call, TRBD2. The CDR3 numbers 12 amino acids, ends counted. The V gene's germline CDR1 is SGHTA and CDR2 FQGNSA. The CDR3 spells CASSLAGLTLRS.

The rearrangement joins TRBV4-3 to TRBJ1-6; maybe TRBD1 (6 bases). The CDR3 loop spans 15 amino acids. The germline V gene has CDR1 LGHNA and CDR2 YSLEER. The V and J ends lost 2 bases and 7 bases respectively, with 12 bases between them. The CDR3: CASSQRAQGNSPLHF. The CDR3 bases are TGCGCCAGCAGCCAAAGGGCCCAGGGGAATTCACCCCTCCACTTT.

This chain joins TRBV5-6 and TRBJ1-3; a weak D match, TRBD1 (5 bases). Germline V gene data show CDR1 as SGHDT and CDR2 as YYEEEE. V was shortened by 4 bases and J by 0 bases, with 14 bases between the two germline ends. The CDR3 totals 16 residues. CDR3 nucleotides: TGTGCCAGCAGCCTACCTGGGGCGTCCTCTGGAAACACCATATATTTT. Amino acids: CASSLPGASSGNTIYF.

The gene calls are TRBV7-2 and TRBJ2-1, with a weak D call TRBD2 (6 bases). Trimming took 2 bases from V and 6 from J, leaving 11 bases between them. The CDR3 loop spans 14 amino acids. Germline CDR1 and CDR2: SGHTA and FQGNSA. This chain's CDR3 is CASSLYPGVNEQFF. The CDR3 DNA follows: TGTGCCAGCAGCTTATATCCGGGGGTCAATGAGCAGTTCTTC. Based on the CDR3 plus reference TRBV7-2 and TRBJ2-1, the full variable domain is GAGVSQSPSNKVTEKGKDVELRCDPISGHTALYWYRQSLGQGLEFLIYFQGNSAPDKSGLPSDRFSAERTGGSVSTLTIQRTQQEDSAVYLCASSLYPGVNEQFFGPGTRLTVL.

The chain combines TRBV30 with TRBJ1-6; TRBD1 matches at 7 bases. The CDR3 runs to 17 residues. In germline, CDR1 is GTSNPN, CDR2 SVGIG (reference sequence). V lost 2 bases, J lost 7 bases, and 14 bases stayed unmatched. In DNA form, the CDR3 reads TGTGCCTGGAGTAAGCTATATCAGGGACAGCGAAATTCACCCCTCCACTTT. It yields the protein CAWSKLYQGQRNSPLHF.

CDR3 nucleotides: TGCGCCAGCAGCCAAGAGGGGAGGAGTAATGAGCAGTTCTTC. Translating gives CASSQEGRSNEQFF. V is TRBV4-1 and J is TRBJ2-1, with D tentatively TRBD2 (6 bases). CDR1 MGHRA and CDR2 YSYEKL come from the germline V gene. V was cut by 0 bases and J by 7 bases, with 10 bases left in between. The CDR3 covers 14 residues.

J is TRBJ1-5 and V is TRBV18, with 8 bases identical to TRBD1. V gave up 5 bases and J gave up 0 bases; unmatched junction bases: 15. Looked up from germline, CDR1 is KGHSH and CDR2 is LQKENI. This CDR3 comprises 19 residues. The CDR3: CASSANAAIQGASNQPQHF. The DNA of the CDR3 is TGTGCCAGCTCAGCAAACGCGGCCATTCAGGGGGCTAGCAATCAGCCCCAGCATTTT.